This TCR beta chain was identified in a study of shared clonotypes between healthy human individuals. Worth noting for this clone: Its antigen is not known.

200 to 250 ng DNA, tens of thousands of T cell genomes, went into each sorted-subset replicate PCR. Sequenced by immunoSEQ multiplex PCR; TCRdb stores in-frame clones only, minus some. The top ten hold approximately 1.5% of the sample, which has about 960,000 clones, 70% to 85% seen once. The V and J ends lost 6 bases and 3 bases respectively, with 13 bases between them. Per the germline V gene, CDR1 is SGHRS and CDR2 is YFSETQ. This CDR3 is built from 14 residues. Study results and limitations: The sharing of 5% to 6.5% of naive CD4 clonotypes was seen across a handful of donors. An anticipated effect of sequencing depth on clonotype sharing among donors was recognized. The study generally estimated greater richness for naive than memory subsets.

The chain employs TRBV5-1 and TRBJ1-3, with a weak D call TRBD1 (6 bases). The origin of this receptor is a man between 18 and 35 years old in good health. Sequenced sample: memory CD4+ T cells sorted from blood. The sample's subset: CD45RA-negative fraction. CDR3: CASTRTAGGNTIYF. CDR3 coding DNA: TGCGCCAGCACCAGGACAGCAGGTGGAAACACCATATATTTT.